This TCR beta chain stems from a study of blood T cells in healthy people across ages. This clonotype came up once. Per the germline V gene, CDR1 is SGHDT and CDR2 is YYEEEE. The V end lost 4 bases, the J end lost 2 bases, and 11 bases lay between the germline ends. The CDR3 has 14 residues. Using a J-beta primer mix together with a sample-barcoded 5' primer, a second PCR was run for 7 to 11 cycles. One entry per CDR3 protein, called by TCRdb with MiXCR from the 5' RACE reads. Among about 1,500,000 distinct CDR3 sequences listed, roughly 40% were seen once. Sequenced: blood. The genes are TRBV5-6 and TRBJ2-3, with D hard to call. The receptor comes from a woman under 30 in good health. CDR3 DNA: TGTGCCAGCAGCGGGGTCAGCCACACAGATACGCAGTATTTT. It codes for CASSGVSHTDTQYF. Full variable domain (outside the CDR3, taken from reference TRBV5-6 and TRBJ2-3): DAGVTQSPTHLIKTRGQQVTLRCSPKSGHDTVSWYQQALGQGPQFIFQYYEEEERQRGNFPDRFSGHQFPNYSSELNVNALLLGDSALYLCASSGVSHTDTQYFGPGTRLTVL.